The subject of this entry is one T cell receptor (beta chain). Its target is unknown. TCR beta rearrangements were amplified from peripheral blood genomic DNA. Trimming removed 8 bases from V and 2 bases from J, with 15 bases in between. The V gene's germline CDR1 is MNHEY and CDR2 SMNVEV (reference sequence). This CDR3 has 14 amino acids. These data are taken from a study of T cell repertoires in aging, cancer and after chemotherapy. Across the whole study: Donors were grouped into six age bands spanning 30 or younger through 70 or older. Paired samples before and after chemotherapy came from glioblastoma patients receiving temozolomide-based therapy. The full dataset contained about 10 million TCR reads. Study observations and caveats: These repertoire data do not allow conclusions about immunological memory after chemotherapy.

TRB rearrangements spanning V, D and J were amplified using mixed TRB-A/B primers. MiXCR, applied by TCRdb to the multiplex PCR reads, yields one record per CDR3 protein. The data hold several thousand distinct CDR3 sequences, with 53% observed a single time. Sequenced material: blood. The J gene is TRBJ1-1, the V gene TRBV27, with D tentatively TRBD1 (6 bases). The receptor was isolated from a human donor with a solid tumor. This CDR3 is CASYKQGINTEAFF. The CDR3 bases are TGTGCCAGCTACAAACAGGGTATAAACACTGAAGCTTTCTTT.